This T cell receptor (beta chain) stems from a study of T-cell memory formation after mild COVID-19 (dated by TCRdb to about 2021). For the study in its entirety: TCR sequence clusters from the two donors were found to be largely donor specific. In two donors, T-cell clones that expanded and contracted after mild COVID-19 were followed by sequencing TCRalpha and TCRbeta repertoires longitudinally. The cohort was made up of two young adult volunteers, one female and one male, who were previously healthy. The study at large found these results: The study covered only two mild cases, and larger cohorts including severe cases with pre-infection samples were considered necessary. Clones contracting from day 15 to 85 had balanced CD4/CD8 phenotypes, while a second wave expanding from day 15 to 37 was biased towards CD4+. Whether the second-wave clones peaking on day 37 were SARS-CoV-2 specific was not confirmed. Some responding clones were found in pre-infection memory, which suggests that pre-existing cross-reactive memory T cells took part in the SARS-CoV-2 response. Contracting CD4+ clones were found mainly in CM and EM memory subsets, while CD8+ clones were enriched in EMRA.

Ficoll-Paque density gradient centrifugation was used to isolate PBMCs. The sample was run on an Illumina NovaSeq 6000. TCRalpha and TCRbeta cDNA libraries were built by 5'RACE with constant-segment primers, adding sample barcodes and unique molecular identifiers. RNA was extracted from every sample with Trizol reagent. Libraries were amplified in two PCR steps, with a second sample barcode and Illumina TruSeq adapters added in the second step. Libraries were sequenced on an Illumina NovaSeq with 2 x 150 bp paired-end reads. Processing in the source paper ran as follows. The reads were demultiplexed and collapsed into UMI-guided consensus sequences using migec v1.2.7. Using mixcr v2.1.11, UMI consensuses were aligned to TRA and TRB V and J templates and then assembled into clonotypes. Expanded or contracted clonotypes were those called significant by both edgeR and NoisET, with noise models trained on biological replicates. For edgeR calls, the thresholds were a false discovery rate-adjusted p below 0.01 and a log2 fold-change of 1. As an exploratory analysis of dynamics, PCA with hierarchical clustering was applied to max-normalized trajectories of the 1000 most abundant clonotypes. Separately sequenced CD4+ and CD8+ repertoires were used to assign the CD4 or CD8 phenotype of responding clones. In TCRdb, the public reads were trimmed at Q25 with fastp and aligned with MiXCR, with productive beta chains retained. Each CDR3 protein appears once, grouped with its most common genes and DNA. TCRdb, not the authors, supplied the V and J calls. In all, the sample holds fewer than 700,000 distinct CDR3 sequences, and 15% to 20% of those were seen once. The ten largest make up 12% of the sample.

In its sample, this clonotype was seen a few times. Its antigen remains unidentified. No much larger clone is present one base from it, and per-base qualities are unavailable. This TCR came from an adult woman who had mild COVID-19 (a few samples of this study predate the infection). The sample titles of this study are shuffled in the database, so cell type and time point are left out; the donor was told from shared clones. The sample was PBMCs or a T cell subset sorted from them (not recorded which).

The base sequence is TGTGCCAGCAGTACGACAGGGGGGAAATCACCCCTCCACTTT. Translated, it reads CASSTTGGKSPLHF. The V and J segments used are TRBV2 and TRBJ1-6; TRBD1 matches 9 bases in the middle. After removal of 5 bases from V and 10 bases from J, the junction retains 6 bases not matched to a gene. The germline V gene yields SNHLY for CDR1 and FYNNEI for CDR2. Including cysteine and phenylalanine, the CDR3 has 14 amino acids. Here the CDR3 DNA is all that survives: 42 bases in frame from base 1.